The 10 T cell receptor beta chains listed next were all sequenced from one sample in a study of early T cells in non-severe SARS-CoV-2 infection. One entry per CDR3 protein results from TCRdb running MiXCR on the 5' RACE reads. The sample has 30,000 to 45,000 distinct CDR3 sequences, 3.9% seen once. Sequencing input: whole blood. The receptor source for this set is an adult who was a healthcare worker with PCR-confirmed SARS-CoV-2 infection or an uninfected control (not recorded which).

Ten or more counts support this clonotype. This sequence joins TRBV7-2 and TRBJ2-7; the D gene could be TRBD1 or TRBD2 (5 bases each). Trimming removed 5 bases at V and 7 bases at J, with 24 bases between. This CDR3 is built from 16 residues. CDR1 is SGHTA and CDR2 is FQGNSA in the germline V gene. The CDR3, as DNA: TGTGCCAGCAGCCAAAGCGGACACCCTCAAACGAGAGAGCAGTACTTC. As protein: CASSQSGHPQTREQYF.

A few counts support this clonotype. The gene calls are TRBV4-3 and TRBJ2-3; TRBD2 matches 10 bases. This CDR3 is 19 amino acids long. CDR1 is LGHNA, CDR2 YSLEER, per germline. V trimming: 2 bases; J trimming: 3 bases; junction bases outside the gene matches: 14. CDR3 sequence: CASSQTIFRGAGGTDTQYF. CDR3 sequence (DNA): TGCGCCAGCAGCCAAACAATCTTCCGTGGAGCGGGAGGGACAGATACGCAGTATTTT.

Relative to its sample, this clonotype is large (0.1 to 1%). The rearrangement links TRBV20-1 to TRBJ1-3; no clear D. Germline assignment: CDR1 DFQATT and CDR2 SNEGSKA (reference sequence). Trimming cost V 0 bases and J 0 bases, with 18 bases left between them. CDR3 length equals 18 residues. Here the CDR3 reads CSARDLGKFTFSGNTIYF. In nucleotides, the CDR3 is TGCAGTGCTAGAGATCTGGGGAAATTCACCTTCTCTGGAAACACCATATATTTT.

This clonotype was seen ten or more times. V usage is TRBV6-1 and J usage is TRBJ2-7; the D is unclear. V shed 6 bases and J shed 0 bases, with 18 bases lying between them. CDR3 length: 16 amino acids. Germline V lookup: CDR1 MNHNS, CDR2 SASEGT. The chain's CDR3 is CASSRSPGLGSYEQYV. CDR3 coding DNA: TGTGCCAGCAGCCGGAGCCCCGGGTTGGGCTCCTACGAGCAGTACGTC.

This clonotype has at least ten counts. The chain couples TRBV4-1 to TRBJ2-1; TRBD2 matches 11 bases. There are 18 residues in the CDR3. Trimming at V came to 3 bases and at J to 8 bases, leaving 15 bases not matched to a gene. Germline V lookup: CDR1 MGHRA, CDR2 YSYEKL. CDR3 sequence: CASSQSGLAGGGGDEQFF. CDR3 in DNA: TGCGCCAGCAGCCAGAGCGGCTTAGCGGGAGGGGGGGGCGATGAGCAGTTCTTC.

This clonotype showed up many times. CDR3 DNA: TGTGCCAGCAGCTTGACCGCCACGAACACCGGGGAGCTGTTTTTT. Translating gives CASSLTATNTGELFF. The chain joins TRBV5-4 to TRBJ2-2, with D uncertain. V shed 1 base and J shed 0 bases, with 7 bases lying between them. The CDR3 runs to 15 residues. The germline V gene has CDR1 SGHNT and CDR2 YYREEE (reference sequence).

In its sample, this clonotype was seen a few times. The chain joins TRBV2 to TRBJ2-3, with a weak D call TRBD2 (6 bases). CDR3 length: 15 residues. V lost 5 bases to trimming and J lost 1 base, with 13 bases between them. CDR1 and CDR2 from the germline V gene are SNHLY and FYNNEI. As DNA, the CDR3 is TGTGCCAGCAGTCGCGAGCGGGCCCGCACAGATACGCAGTATTTT. Protein product: CASSRERARTDTQYF.

This clonotype has just a few counts. This chain links TRBV18 with TRBJ1-2, with D possibly matching TRBD1 (5 bases). Germline V gene sequence: CDR1 KGHSH, CDR2 LQKENI. Trimming took off 6 bases at V and 4 bases at J, with 12 bases between the two ends. This CDR3 is 13 amino acids long. The CDR3 is CASSPDQGYGYTF. The CDR3 DNA reads TGTGCCAGCTCCCCGGACCAGGGCTATGGCTACACCTTC.

In its sample, this clonotype was seen many times. The chain couples TRBV10-3 to TRBJ2-1; 12 positions agree with TRBD2. CDR3 length: 14 amino acids. The V and J ends lost 6 bases and 9 bases, in that order; junction bases with no gene match: 6. Germline values: CDR1 ENHRY, CDR2 SYGVKD. CDR3 region: CAISRLAGDGEQFF. CDR3 DNA: TGTGCCATCAGCCGACTAGCGGGAGATGGTGAGCAGTTCTTC.

This clonotype was seen many times. CDR3 loop: CASSSDRGQPQHF. CDR3 in DNA: TGCGCCAGCAGTTCCGACAGGGGTCAGCCCCAGCATTTT. The J gene is TRBJ1-5, the V gene TRBV5-1; 8 nucleotides agree with TRBD1. V lost 5 bases and J lost 6; bases outside the gene matches: 4. The CDR3 extends over 13 amino acids. Germline-derived CDR1 and CDR2 are SGHRS and YFSETQ.